These T cell receptor beta chains were read from a single sample in a study of beta chain features in type 1 diabetes. Data came from immunoSEQ multiplex PCR; TCRdb stores just in-frame clones and leaves some out. The data contain roughly 250,000 clones, approximately 70% of them singletons. The source material was naive CD4+ T cells from blood. These receptors all stem from a man between 25 and 39 years old in good health. Each CDR3 is given with its conserved first and last residue. D genes are given only for firm matches. Size is omitted from some rows. Given values are once, few, many or a class for expanded clones.

d_call | j_call | cdr3_length | clone_size | v_call | cdr3_aa | cdr3_nt
NA | TRBJ2-3 | 16 | NA | TRBV9 | CASSVDTSPSTDTQYF | TGTGCCAGCAGCGTAGATACTTCACCCTCCACAGATACGCAGTATTTT
TRBD2 | TRBJ2-5 | 13 | NA | TRBV7-2 | CASSRLAGETQYF | TGTGCCAGCAGCAGACTAGCGGGAGAGACCCAGTACTTC
NA | TRBJ2-7 | 14 | once | TRBV25-1 | CASSESNRFYEQYF | TGTGCCAGCAGTGAATCCAACAGATTCTACGAGCAGTACTTC
NA | TRBJ2-1 | 14 | NA | TRBV29-1 | CSVEGTGAYNEQFF | TGCAGCGTTGAGGGGACGGGCGCCTACAATGAGCAGTTCTTC
NA | TRBJ1-5 | 13 | once | TRBV30 | CAWSEDLEQPQHF | TGTGCCTGGAGTGAGGACTTGGAGCAGCCCCAGCATTTT
NA | TRBJ1-1 | 13 | NA | TRBV30 | CAWSIGPQKEAFF | TGTGCCTGGAGTATAGGACCCCAGAAGGAAGCTTTCTTT
NA | TRBJ2-2 | 14 | few | TRBV14 | CASSSGFNTGELFF | TGTGCCAGCAGCTCGGGGTTCAACACCGGGGAGCTGTTTTTT
NA | TRBJ2-6 | 18 | NA | TRBV5-1 | CASSSRSDIFSGANVLTF | TGCGCCAGCAGCTCCCGGTCCGATATATTCTCTGGGGCCAACGTCCTGACTTTC
NA | TRBJ2-3 | 14 | NA | TRBV30 | CAWSVPGGADTQYF | TGTGCCTGGAGTGTACCGGGGGGCGCAGATACGCAGTATTTT
TRBD1 | TRBJ1-2 | 15 | NA | TRBV29-1 | CSVDGLGTDNYGYTF | TGCAGCGTTGATGGTCTTGGGACAGATAACTATGGCTACACCTTC
TRBD2 | TRBJ2-3 | 13 | NA | TRBV29-1 | CSSGEVRGDTQYF | TGCAGCAGCGGGGAGGTCCGGGGAGATACGCAGTATTTT
NA | TRBJ2-3 | 14 | NA | TRBV18 | CASSPSPFEDTQYF | TGTGCCAGCTCACCTAGCCCATTCGAGGATACGCAGTATTTT
NA | TRBJ2-5 | 13 | NA | TRBV30 | CAWSRSGQETQYF | TGTGCCTGGAGTCGAAGCGGCCAAGAGACCCAGTACTTC
NA | TRBJ1-2 | 12 | NA | TRBV30 | CAWSGTPYGYTF | TGTGCCTGGAGCGGGACACCGTATGGCTACACCTTC
NA | TRBJ2-3 | 15 | NA | TRBV29-1 | CSGGSRRRFTDTQYF | TGCAGCGGGGGATCTCGTCGGAGGTTCACAGATACGCAGTATTTT
NA | TRBJ1-5 | 17 | NA | TRBV15 | CATSRAITRNPNQPQHF | TGTGCCACCAGCAGAGCGATCACCAGGAATCCCAATCAGCCCCAGCATTTT
TRBD1 | TRBJ2-2 | 15 | NA | TRBV11-2 | CASSRDRGDTGELFF | TGTGCCAGCAGCCGGGACAGGGGGGACACCGGGGAGCTGTTTTTT
NA | TRBJ1-1 | 16 | NA | TRBV9 | CASTLWEGPMNTEAFF | TGTGCCAGCACCCTTTGGGAGGGTCCTATGAACACTGAAGCTTTCTTT
NA | TRBJ2-6 | 15 | NA | TRBV5-1 | CASSLDGLGANVLTF | TGCGCCAGCAGCTTGGATGGGTTAGGGGCCAACGTCCTGACTTTC
TRBD1 | TRBJ1-5 | 15 | NA | TRBV30 | CAWSPMTGLYQPQHF | TGTGCCTGGAGTCCTATGACAGGGCTATATCAGCCCCAGCATTTT
NA | TRBJ2-4 | 14 | NA | TRBV7-9 | CASSLEGLGNIQYF | TGTGCCAGCAGCTTAGAAGGGTTGGGAAACATTCAGTACTTC